This entry describes one TCR beta chain. Prepared libraries of TCR beta cDNA carried unique molecular identifiers. TCRdb redid the calling of the PCR reads with MiXCR, one entry per CDR3 protein. The table includes more than 500,000 distinct CDR3 sequences, around 31% detected once. The data derive from a study of post-analysis software for immune sequencing data. Across the study: Relapsing-remitting, secondary progressive and progressive-relapsing multiple sclerosis were all included among the disease courses.

The receptor was derived from a girl younger than 18 with multiple sclerosis. The sequencing sample was made of blood.

The CDR3 here is CASSRTDYSYEQYF. The CDR3, as DNA: TGCGCCAGTTCAAGGACAGACTACTCCTACGAGCAGTACTTC. The chain is built from TRBV5-1 and TRBJ2-7; TRBD1 might be the D (6 bases). Germline V lookup: CDR1 SGHRS, CDR2 YFSETQ. The CDR3 length is 14 residues. Between the trimmed V and J ends, which lost 8 bases and 0 bases, there was a span of 15 bases.